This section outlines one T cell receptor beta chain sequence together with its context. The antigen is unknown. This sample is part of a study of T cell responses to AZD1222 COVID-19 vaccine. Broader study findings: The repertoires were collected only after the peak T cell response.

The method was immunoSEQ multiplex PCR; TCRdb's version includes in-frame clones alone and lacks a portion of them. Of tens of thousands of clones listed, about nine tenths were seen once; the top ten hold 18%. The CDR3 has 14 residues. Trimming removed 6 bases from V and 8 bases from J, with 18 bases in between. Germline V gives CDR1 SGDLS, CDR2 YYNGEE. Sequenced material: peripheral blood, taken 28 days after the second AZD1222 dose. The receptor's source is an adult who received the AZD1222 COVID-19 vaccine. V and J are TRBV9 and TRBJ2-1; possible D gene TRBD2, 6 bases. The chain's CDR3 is CASNRDSPSDEQFF. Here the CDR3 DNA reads TGTGCCAGCAACCGGGACTCTCCAAGCGATGAGCAGTTCTTC.